Listed below are T cell receptor beta chains from one sample, sequenced in a study of chemoradiotherapy in HPV16-positive cancers. Using immunoSEQ multiplex PCR, the repertoire was profiled, and TCRdb retains in-frame clones only, with some absent. The table shows approximately 3,000 clones, with 79% occurring only once. Sequencing used tumor tissue, obtained from a patient who underwent chemoradiotherapy. These receptors all come from a human donor with HPV-associated anogenital cancer. The CDR3 runs from the conserved cysteine through the conserved F or W. The D gene is left open where the match is weak.

v_gene	d_gene	j_gene	CDR3aa
TRBV6-1	NA	TRBJ2-5	CASSLIIRETQYF
TRBV29-1	NA	TRBJ2-1	CSVGIVYNEQFF
TRBV7-2	NA	TRBJ1-2	CASSRALWGYTF
TRBV5-5	TRBD1	TRBJ1-2	CASSLRGRLRFGGYTF
TRBV19	NA	TRBJ2-3	CASRWDTDTQYF
TRBV4-1	TRBD1	TRBJ2-1	CASSQAGTDNEQFF
TRBV23-1	TRBD1	TRBJ1-2	CASSQSRDRSF
TRBV5-1	NA	TRBJ1-2	CASSGGGYGYTF
TRBV6-6	TRBD1	TRBJ1-3	CASSPDRDPSGNTIYF
TRBV5-6	NA	TRBJ2-7	CASSWGDSSYEQYF
TRBV4-1	TRBD1	TRBJ1-3	CASSQEPGTGGLYGNTIYF
TRBV5-1	NA	TRBJ1-6	CASSLGWRAKNSPLHF
TRBV14	NA	TRBJ1-2	CASSQVGQGLTF
TRBV5-6	NA	TRBJ1-1	CASSLATGARTEAFF
TRBV30	NA	TRBJ1-2	CAWTSHGRGGYTF
TRBV6-5	NA	TRBJ1-1	CASSYLTEAFF
TRBV4-1	TRBD1	TRBJ1-1	CASSGTGGWTEAFF
TRBV5-1	NA	TRBJ2-1	CASSLAGNSYNEQFF
TRBV2	TRBD1	TRBJ2-7	CASTRQGSYEQYF
TRBV7-2	NA	TRBJ2-3	CASSLDAGGLDTQYF
TRBV6-5	NA	TRBJ2-7	CASSSQDSHQYF
TRBV4-1	NA	TRBJ2-2	CASSQVSPNTGELFF
TRBV20-1	NA	TRBJ1-1	CSARLGEAFF
TRBV4-1	NA	TRBJ2-7	CASSQVFPGTRIYEQYF
TRBV5-6	TRBD1	TRBJ1-1	CASSPTGKGTEAFF
TRBV27	NA	TRBJ1-2	CASSLKWSQFGVYGYTF
TRBV2	NA	TRBJ2-5	CASSVRETQYF
TRBV5-1	NA	TRBJ2-1	CASSLGVNEQFF
TRBV5-1	TRBD1	TRBJ1-5	CASSATGGGQPQHF
TRBV5-1	NA	TRBJ1-2	CASSERPGLGLYGYTF
TRBV29-1	NA	TRBJ2-7	CSVENYYEQYF
TRBV19	TRBD1	TRBJ1-6	CASSETGYNSPLHF
TRBV5-1	NA	TRBJ1-1	CASSLTLAGTEAFF
TRBV27	NA	TRBJ1-2	CASRQTEFHGYTF
TRBV5-6	TRBD1	TRBJ1-2	CASSLISWGQTNYGYTF
TRBV2	NA	TRBJ2-5	CASSADSQETQYF
TRBV10-3	TRBD1	TRBJ1-1	CAIKDRGRGNTEAFF
TRBV12-5	NA	TRBJ1-3	CASGRGHPDTIYF
TRBV7-5	NA	TRBJ2-3	CVRSLDIPDTQYF
TRBV10-1	NA	TRBJ1-4	CASSESQGIGEKLFF